This TCR beta chain stems from a study of response to subunit inactivated influenza vaccine. MiXCR, run by TCRdb on the RT-PCR reads, gives a single entry per CDR3 protein. The data contain a few hundred thousand distinct CDR3 sequences, about 11% of them singletons. Germline loops: CDR1 SGHTA, CDR2 FQGNSA. The CDR3 is 12 amino acids. The V end was cut by 5 bases, the J end by 8 bases, with 10 bases between. Points from the study as a whole: Authors proposed each seasonal influenza vaccination draws in few new T cells.

In its sample, this clonotype was seen a few times. Its antigen is unknown. These data were also filed under a second study, of T cells expressing NK-cell markers. That source notes: In generating TCR beta cDNA, 5'RACE template switching with UMIs was used. It was sorted CD3+CD56+NKG2C+, CD3+CD56+NKG2C- and CD3+CD56-NKG2C+ T cells that supplied the TCR beta repertoires. The study sequenced eight donors, seven HCMV-seropositive and one seronegative.

V and J are TRBV7-2 and TRBJ2-1; the D gene is possibly TRBD2 (6 bases). The material was PBMCs from blood, obtained on the day of vaccination. The TCR sequence derives from a man aged 50 to 60 who received an inactivated influenza vaccine. CDR3 protein: CASSAGLYEQFF. CDR3 coding DNA: TGTGCCAGCAGCGCGGGACTGTATGAGCAGTTCTTC.